A selection of T cell receptor beta chains follows, all from one sample in a study of identical twins. TCRdb redid the calling of the 5' RACE reads with MiXCR, one entry per CDR3 protein. The sample holds under 400,000 distinct CDR3 sequences, about 9% seen once. Source material: naive T cells sorted from blood. Every receptor here comes from a woman aged 50 to 60 in good health. Both conserved end residues are part of each CDR3. The D gene is left open where the match is weak. Rows may omit the clone size; those that give it use once, few, many or a size class.

TRBV5-1	NA	few	TRBJ1-1	CASRLSERNTEAFF	TGCGCCAGCAGGTTATCGGAGCGCAACACTGAAGCTTTCTTT
TRBV7-3	NA	many	TRBJ2-2	CASSLSFSATTGELFF	TGTGCCAGCAGCTTATCGTTTAGCGCGACGACCGGGGAGCTGTTTTTT
TRBV12-3/TRBV12-4	NA	many	TRBJ2-2	CASSFDRRKRELFF	TGTGCCAGCAGTTTTGACAGACGAAAAAGGGAGCTGTTTTTT
TRBV18	NA	few	TRBJ1-2	CASSPSTVPNYGYTF	TGTGCCAGCTCTCCCTCGACAGTCCCTAACTATGGCTACACCTTC
TRBV29-1	NA	NA	TRBJ2-7	CSVERQGSYEQYF	TGCAGCGTTGAGCGGCAGGGATCCTACGAGCAGTACTTC
TRBV9	NA	few	TRBJ2-5	CASSSKGGAQETQYF	TGTGCCAGCAGCTCCAAAGGGGGAGCACAAGAGACCCAGTACTTC
TRBV3-1	NA	NA	TRBJ2-1	CASSHSYNEQFF	TGTGCCAGCAGCCACAGTTACAATGAGCAGTTCTTC
TRBV5-1	NA	many	TRBJ1-2	CASSDTAPNYGYTF	TGCGCCAGCAGCGACACCGCGCCTAACTATGGCTACACCTTC
TRBV12-3/TRBV12-4	NA	few	TRBJ1-1	CASSFRGRGGRNTEAFF	TGTGCCAGCAGTTTCCGGGGCCGGGGGGGGAGGAACACTGAAGCTTTCTTT
TRBV27	NA	NA	TRBJ2-5	CARGPGLFKTQYF	TGTGCCAGGGGCCCCGGCCTTTTCAAGACCCAGTACTTC